The 23 T cell receptor beta chains below come from one sample, sequenced in a study of regulatory T cells in long-lasting Graves disease. Investigators prepared the TCR beta libraries by applying iRepertoire HTBI primers and Arm-PCR of CDR3 regions. MiXCR, applied by TCRdb to the multiplex PCR reads, yields one record per CDR3 protein. Among around 400,000 distinct CDR3 sequences listed, around 22% were seen once. Time point specified: persistent/refractory GD, antithyroid drugs over 5 years with positive TRAb. Isolated PBMC RNA provided the starting material for the TCR library. Sequenced here: peripheral blood mononuclear cells (PBMCs), sampled when the disease was refractory, from a patient treated with antithyroid drugs. Every receptor here comes from a female donor with Graves disease.

The chain recombines TRBV6-2 or TRBV6-3 with TRBJ2-7; 9 nucleotides align to TRBD1. CDR3 length equals 15 residues. The germline V gene encodes CDR1 MNHEY and CDR2 SVGEGT. The V and J ends lost 6 bases and 3 bases, in that order; junction bases with no gene match: 9. This CDR3 reads CASRTGTGFGYEQYF. The CDR3 DNA is TGTGCCAGCAGGACCGGGACAGGGTTTGGCTACGAGCAGTACTTC.

This clonotype has ten or more counts. The gene calls are TRBV28 and TRBJ2-5; possible D gene TRBD2, 6 bases. Germline V gives CDR1 MDHEN, CDR2 SYDVKM. This CDR3 is built from 15 residues. V shed 5 bases and J shed 4 bases, with 17 bases lying between them. The CDR3 region is CASSRHGTLPETQYF. CDR3 DNA: TGTGCCAGCAGTCGACACGGGACTCTCCCAGAGACCCAGTACTTC.

This clonotype showed up just a few times. The chain combines TRBV28 with TRBJ2-6; perhaps TRBD2 as D (6 bases). Looked up from germline, CDR1 is MDHEN and CDR2 is SYDVKM. The germline V and J ends were trimmed by 9 bases and 0 bases, with 12 bases remaining between them. The CDR3 covers 15 residues. The CDR3 DNA follows: TGTGCCAGTGACCCCGGGGGCTCTGGGGCCAACGTCCTGACTTTC. This codes for CASDPGGSGANVLTF.

This chain uses TRBV13 with TRBJ2-2; no clear D gene. Deletions cut 1 base from V and 0 bases from J, with 9 bases between. CDR1 is PRHDT and CDR2 is FYEKMQ in the germline V gene (reference sequence). This CDR3 has 16 residues. The CDR3 coding sequence is TGTGCCAGCAGCTTAGCCGGGCCTGCGAACACCGGGGAGCTGTTTTTT. Translated, it gives CASSLAGPANTGELFF.

Points on this clonotype: This may be a read error, as it is one base from a much larger clone. V is TRBV28 and J is TRBJ1-2; 9 nucleotides agree with TRBD1. Germline V gene data show CDR1 as MDHEN and CDR2 as SYDVKM. J was trimmed by 8 bases and V by 3 bases; bases with no gene match: 4. The CDR3 has 13 amino acids. The CDR3 DNA is TGTGCCAGCAGTTTGGGGACAGGGCACGGCTACACCTTC. It encodes CASSLGTGHGYTF.

V is TRBV4-3 and J is TRBJ1-6; D gene uncertain. Per germline, CDR1 LGHNA and CDR2 YSLEER. CDR3 length: 16 amino acids. V was trimmed by 3 bases and J by 5 bases, leaving 14 bases between them. The CDR3 bases are TGCGCCAGCAGCCACGACTCCACAGTCAATAATTCACCCCTCCACTTT. Translation: CASSHDSTVNNSPLHF.

The V call is TRBV18, the J call TRBJ2-7, with a possible D match to TRBD2 (5 bases). Trimming left V 6 bases short and J 2 bases short, with 17 bases between. The CDR3 is made up of 15 amino acids. The germline V gene encodes CDR1 KGHSH and CDR2 LQKENI. The CDR3 DNA sequence: TGTGCCAGCTCCCCGCAAGAGGGAAGGACCTACGAGCAGTACTTC. Protein: CASSPQEGRTYEQYF.

This clonotype was seen only a few times. In DNA, the CDR3 is TGCGCCAGCAGCTTAGGGACGTGGCGGTGGGAGACCCAGTACTTC. Residues: CASSLGTWRWETQYF. This rearrangement joins TRBV5-1 to TRBJ2-5, with D possibly called TRBD1 or TRBD2 (5 bases each). This CDR3 contains 15 residues. The V gene's germline CDR1 is SGHRS and CDR2 YFSETQ. The V end was cut by 2 bases, the J end by 5 bases, with 16 bases between.

Many counts were recorded for this clonotype. The chain's CDR3 is CSASKGADSGLEQYF. CDR3 in DNA: TGCAGTGCCTCAAAGGGAGCGGACTCGGGTTTGGAGCAGTACTTC. This chain uses TRBV20-1 with TRBJ2-7, with D possibly TRBD2 on 5 matching bases. Per germline, CDR1 DFQATT and CDR2 SNEGSKA (reference sequence). This CDR3 has 15 residues. V was cut by 6 bases and J by 7 bases, with 25 bases left in between.

This chain joins TRBV12-3 or TRBV12-4 and TRBJ2-1; TRBD1 matches at 8 bases. This CDR3 region has 11 residues. Trimming cost V 10 bases and J 6 bases; bases outside gene matches: 2. The CDR3 DNA reads TGTGCCATTGGACAGGGCAATGAGCAGTTCTTC. Its protein is CAIGQGNEQFF.

The chain is built from TRBV30 and TRBJ1-1, with TRBD1 identical over 8 bases. V gave up 0 bases and J gave up 0 bases; unmatched junction bases: 12. The CDR3 loop spans 18 amino acids. Germline CDR1 is GTSNPN and CDR2 is SVGIG (reference sequence). CDR3 sequence: CAWSVPWTGKGVNTEAFF. CDR3 DNA sequence: TGTGCCTGGAGTGTACCCTGGACAGGGAAGGGAGTGAACACTGAAGCTTTCTTT.

The gene calls are TRBV6-2 or TRBV6-3 and TRBJ2-2; 15 nucleotides align to TRBD2. CDR3 size: 15 residues. J was trimmed by 10 bases and V by 6 bases; bases with no gene match: 6. Germline CDR1 MNHEY, CDR2 SVGEGT. CDR3 region: CASSTGLAGGVELFF. The CDR3 coding sequence is TGTGCCAGCAGCACGGGACTAGCGGGAGGTGTGGAGCTGTTTTTT.

This clonotype has a count of ten or more. The gene calls are TRBV12-3 or TRBV12-4 and TRBJ1-4; TRBD1 agrees at 11 bases. CDR3 size: 16 residues. Germline trimming cut 6 bases from V and 0 bases from J; bases unmatched to any gene: 3. CDR3 DNA: TGTGCCAGCAGGGACAGGGGGCTTGCAACTAATGAAAAACTGTTTTTT. Translating gives CASRDRGLATNEKLFF.

In its sample, this clonotype was seen many times. The chain employs TRBV6-2 or TRBV6-3 and TRBJ2-7; TRBD2 agrees at 7 bases. Germline V gene sequence: CDR1 MNHEY, CDR2 SVGEGT. V gave up 6 bases and J gave up 2 bases; unmatched junction bases: 19. The CDR3 length is 18 residues. CDR3 protein: CASSRPASPGGSTYEQYF. Written as DNA, the CDR3 is TGTGCCAGCAGCAGACCGGCAAGCCCGGGCGGGAGCACCTACGAGCAGTACTTC.

This chain's CDR3 is CASSSLVGRGTGELFF. CDR3 nucleotides: TGTGCCAGCAGTTCGCTCGTGGGGCGCGGCACCGGGGAGCTGTTTTTT. The genes are TRBV28 and TRBJ2-2; perhaps TRBD1 as D (5 bases). The CDR3 extends over 16 amino acids. With 4 bases removed from V and 4 bases from J, the gap between germline ends came to 16 bases. Germline V gives CDR1 MDHEN, CDR2 SYDVKM.

The chain carries TRBV11-2 and TRBJ1-1, with D possibly TRBD1 on 6 matching bases. The length of the CDR3 is 20 residues. Trimming removed 2 bases from V and 0 bases from J, with 25 bases in between. Germline CDR1 SGHAT, CDR2 FQNNGV. CDR3 protein: CASSLWAGVGSAAVNTEAFF. The CDR3 DNA sequence: TGTGCCAGCAGCTTATGGGCAGGGGTAGGAAGCGCCGCAGTGAACACTGAAGCTTTCTTT.

This clonotype showed up many times. This sequence joins TRBV7-2 and TRBJ1-5; D perhaps matches TRBD1 (5 bases). Germline CDR1 reads SGHTA; CDR2 reads FQGNSA. V lost 1 base, J lost 0 bases, and 7 bases lay in between. The CDR3 runs 15 residues. The CDR3 region is CASSLVGVSNQPQHF. CDR3 DNA sequence: TGTGCCAGCAGCTTAGTGGGGGTTAGCAATCAGCCCCAGCATTTT.

The chain has TRBV5-1 and TRBJ1-2; TRBD1 might be the D (5 bases). Germline V CDR1 and CDR2: SGHRS, YFSETQ. This CDR3 is 13 amino acids long. With 4 bases removed from V and 2 bases from J, the gap between germline ends came to 9 bases. The CDR3 protein is CASSVGENYGYTF. CDR3 bases: TGCGCCAGCAGCGTGGGGGAAAACTATGGCTACACCTTC.

The sample holds many counts of this clonotype. In DNA, the CDR3 is TGTGCCAGCAGTCCCGATGGCAAGCCACCTCTTGGCTACACCTTC. Its translation is CASSPDGKPPLGYTF. This chain joins TRBV28 and TRBJ1-2; D ambiguous. The V end was cut by 5 bases, the J end by 7 bases, with 20 bases between. CDR3 length equals 15 residues. CDR1 and CDR2 from the germline V gene are MDHEN and SYDVKM.

This clonotype was counted only a few times. The rearrangement links TRBV7-9 to TRBJ2-5; no clear D gene. The V end was cut by 4 bases, the J end by 2 bases, with 8 bases between. Germline values: CDR1 SEHNR, CDR2 FQNEAQ (reference sequence). This CDR3 has 13 amino acids. The CDR3 nucleotides are TGTGCCAGCAGCTGGGCGATTCAAGAGACCCAGTACTTC. The encoded protein is CASSWAIQETQYF.

This rearrangement joins TRBV7-2 to TRBJ2-1, with 7 bases lining up with TRBD1. The germline CDR1 and CDR2 sequences are SGHTA and FQGNSA. J gave up 2 bases and V 2 bases, and 9 bases lay outside the gene matches. The CDR3 covers 17 residues. The DNA for the CDR3 is TGTGCCAGCAGCTTAAGGGTTCCAGGGGGTACCTACAATGAGCAGTTCTTC. Translated: CASSLRVPGGTYNEQFF.

The genes are TRBV6-5 and TRBJ2-5, with D hard to call. Deletions cut 2 bases from V and 4 bases from J, with 11 bases between. The CDR3 is 14 residues long. The V gene's germline CDR1 is MNHEY and CDR2 SVGAGI. CDR3 DNA sequence: TGTGCCAGCAGTTACCGGGCTAGGACAGAGACCCAGTACTTC. This codes for CASSYRARTETQYF.

This clonotype was counted ten times or more. The chain is built from TRBV29-1 and TRBJ2-5; D perhaps matches TRBD2 (6 bases). This CDR3 spans 14 amino acids. The germline V and J ends were trimmed by 0 bases and 1 base, with 9 bases remaining between them. CDR1 and CDR2 from the germline V gene are SQVTM and ANQGSEA. The CDR3 reads CSVEDGGFQETQYF. The CDR3 DNA is TGCAGCGTTGAAGATGGGGGGTTCCAAGAGACCCAGTACTTC.